Listed below are T cell receptor beta chains from one sample, sequenced in a study of brain T cells in children with intractable seizures. Sequenced by immunoSEQ multiplex PCR; TCRdb stores in-frame clones only, minus some. The sample includes 95,000 to 120,000 clones, roughly 92% of them seen just once. Sample: peripheral blood, taken at surgery. The receptors here all came from a boy less than two years old with hemimegalencephaly and intractable seizures. Both conserved end residues are part of each CDR3. D genes are given only for firm matches. Rows give clone size only sometimes, using once, few, many, or a class for an expanded clone.

v_call	d_call	j_call	clone_size	cdr3_nt	cdr3_aa
TRBV2	-	TRBJ2-7	-	TGTGCCAGCAGTTTAGCGGAAGCGGAGTACTTC	CASSLAEAEYF
TRBV12-3/TRBV12-4	-	TRBJ2-5	-	TGTGCCAGCAGTTTGGGCAGGGCAGAGACCCAGTACTTC	CASSLGRAETQYF
TRBV27	-	TRBJ1-4	-	TGTGCCAGCAGCCGGGGGACAACTAATGAAAAACTGTTTTTT	CASSRGTTNEKLFF
TRBV5-1	-	TRBJ1-2	-	TGCGCCAGCAGCCAAACCGACAGGCTCGTCAACTATGGCTACACCTTC	CASSQTDRLVNYGYTF
TRBV3-1/TRBV3-2	TRBD1	TRBJ2-7	-	TGTGCCAGCAGCCAAGGAGGTCAGGGGGACACCCCGATCTTC	CASSQGGQGDTPIF
TRBV19	-	TRBJ1-6	-	TGTGCCAGTAGTATTGGTGGAGGTTCACCCCTCCACTTT	CASSIGGGSPLHF
TRBV28	-	TRBJ1-5	once	TGTGCCAGCAACCCCAGGGGTAATCAGCCCCAGCATTTT	CASNPRGNQPQHF
TRBV19	TRBD1	TRBJ2-1	-	TGTGCCAGTAGTCACCGGGACAGCTCTTACAATGAGCAGTTCTTC	CASSHRDSSYNEQFF
TRBV7-2	-	TRBJ2-4	-	TGTGCCAGCAGCTCGTACGCCGGGTCAGCCAAAAACATTCAGTACTTC	CASSSYAGSAKNIQYF
TRBV28	-	TRBJ1-1	once	TGTGCCAGCGGCTGGACTGAAGCTTTCTTT	CASGWTEAFF